A single T cell receptor beta chain is shown here with its context. Antigen: not known. The same CDR3 is also encoded by other DNA sequences in this sample. TCRdb keeps only in-frame clones here, not all; method: immunoSEQ multiplex PCR. The sample lists under 150,000 clones, approximately 91% occurring once. This specimen comes from a study of T cell responses to AZD1222 COVID-19 vaccine. Findings and limits, study-wide: Repertoire samples came only from after the peak T cell response. Baseline antibody screening turned up just a handful of seropositive AZD1222 recipients. Clonal diversity may have been underestimated in mostly white British donors.

V was shortened by 3 bases and J by 1 base, with 6 bases between the two germline ends. CDR3 length equals 13 residues. The V gene's germline CDR1 is LGHDT and CDR2 YNNKEL (reference sequence). The study pooled second doses at about 4 or about 12 weeks. The sequencing used peripheral blood, collected 28 days after the second AZD1222 dose. The V call is TRBV3-1 (or the pseudogene TRBV3-2), the J call TRBJ1-1; TRBD1 might be the D (5 bases). The sequence was collected from an adult who received the AZD1222 COVID-19 vaccine. In nucleotides, the CDR3 is TGTGCCAGCAGCCAGGGACCGAACACTGAAGCTTTCTTT. It translates to CASSQGPNTEAFF.